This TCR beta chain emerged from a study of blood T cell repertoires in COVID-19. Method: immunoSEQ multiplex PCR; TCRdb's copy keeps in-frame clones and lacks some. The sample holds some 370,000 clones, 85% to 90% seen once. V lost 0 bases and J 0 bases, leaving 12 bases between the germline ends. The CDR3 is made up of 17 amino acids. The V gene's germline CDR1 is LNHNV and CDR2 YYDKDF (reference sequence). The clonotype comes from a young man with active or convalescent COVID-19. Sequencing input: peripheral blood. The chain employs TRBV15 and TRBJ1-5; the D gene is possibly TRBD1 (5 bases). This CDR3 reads CATSRDLGGTSNQPQHF. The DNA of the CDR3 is TGTGCCACCAGCAGAGATTTGGGGGGTACTAGCAATCAGCCCCAGCATTTT.